Listed below are T cell receptor beta chains from one sample, sequenced in a study of patients and donors after allogeneic stem cell transplantation. TCRdb reanalysed the RT-PCR reads using MiXCR and keeps one entry per CDR3 protein. The sample consists of 900,000 to 1,000,000 distinct CDR3 sequences, about a sixth of them appearing once. The sequencing input was blood, either unsorted or a sorted T cell fraction (not recorded which). The receptors were sampled from a human donor who was either an allogeneic HSCT recipient or a stem cell or donor lymphocyte infusion donor (not recorded which). It is not recorded whose cells these are; they may come from a transplant donor. The CDR3 runs from the conserved cysteine through the conserved F or W. A D gene is named only where the DNA matches it firmly. A clone size is listed for some rows: how often the clone was seen (once, few, many), or a class if it is expanded.

size: NA
J: TRBJ2-7
V: TRBV5-1
D: NA
DNA: TGCGCCAGCAGCTTGGGACAGCACCCCTACGAGCAGTACTTC
CDR3: CASSLGQHPYEQYF

size: few
J: TRBJ2-2
V: TRBV11-1
D: TRBD2
DNA: TGTGCCAGCAGCTTAAGTTCCCGACTAGCGGGAGGTATGAACACCGGGGAGCTGTTTTTT
CDR3: CASSLSSRLAGGMNTGELFF

size: few
J: TRBJ2-7
V: TRBV9
D: NA
DNA: TGTGCCAGCAGCGCCGGCCCAGAATACGAGCAGTACTTC
CDR3: CASSAGPEYEQYF

size: NA
J: TRBJ2-7
V: TRBV6-5
D: NA
DNA: TGTGCCAGCAGTTACAATTACTACGAGCAGTACTTC
CDR3: CASSYNYYEQYF

size: NA
J: TRBJ2-2
V: TRBV5-1
D: NA
DNA: TGCGCCAGCAGCTTGAAACTTGGGGACACCGGGGAGCTGTTTTTT
CDR3: CASSLKLGDTGELFF

size: few
J: TRBJ1-4
V: TRBV7-9
D: NA
DNA: TGTGCCAGCAGCTCTGCGAGGAGGGTCCAAGAAAAACTGTTTTTT
CDR3: CASSSARRVQEKLFF

size: few
J: TRBJ1-2
V: TRBV5-6
D: NA
DNA: TGTGCCAGCAGCTCCGACAGCCGCTACACCTTC
CDR3: CASSSDSRYTF

size: few
J: TRBJ1-1
V: TRBV2
D: NA
DNA: TGTGCCAGCAGTGTCGGGGGATGGAGCACTGAAGCTTTCTTT
CDR3: CASSVGGWSTEAFF

size: few
J: TRBJ2-7
V: TRBV20-1
D: TRBD1
DNA: TGCAGTGCTAGGGACAGGCGCCCCTACGAGCAGTACTTC
CDR3: CSARDRRPYEQYF

size: many
J: TRBJ1-1
V: TRBV20-1
D: NA
DNA: TGCAGTGCACGCACAGGATTCAGATCAGGCCCTGAAGCTTTCTTT
CDR3: CSARTGFRSGPEAFF